Below are 22 T cell receptor beta chains sequenced from a single sample in a study of radiation and T cells in renal cell carcinoma. Using immunoSEQ multiplex PCR, the repertoire was profiled, and TCRdb retains in-frame clones only, with some absent. The sample records about 74,000 clones, nearly 90% being singletons. Time point described: blood 4 weeks post-SBRT, at nephrectomy. As for treatment: 15 Gy SBRT to primary tumor, nephrectomy 4 weeks later. Sample: blood, taken from a patient whose treatment included radiotherapy and nephrectomy. Receptors were obtained from a woman aged 70-85 years with renal cell carcinoma.

This chain uses TRBV28 with TRBJ1-4, with 9 bases lining up with TRBD1. In germline, CDR1 is MDHEN, CDR2 SYDVKM. The CDR3 has 15 amino acids. Unmatched junction bases numbered 8, after V lost 7 bases and J lost 5 bases. The chain's CDR3 is CASTEDRGKNEKLFF. The CDR3 region has the DNA TGTGCCAGCACCGAGGACAGGGGCAAGAATGAAAAACTGTTTTTT.

This rearrangement joins TRBV5-1 to TRBJ2-5; weak D call: TRBD2 (5 bases). Trimming stripped 5 bases from V and 7 bases from J, with 21 bases between. This CDR3 is built from 15 residues. Per the germline V gene, CDR1 is SGHRS and CDR2 is YFSETQ. The CDR3 DNA follows: TGCGCCAGCAGTCTCCAACCTCTGGGGAGTGCGACCCAGTACTTC. Protein: CASSLQPLGSATQYF.

The J gene is TRBJ2-1, the V gene TRBV6-5; D not certain. CDR1 is MNHEY, CDR2 SVGAGI, per germline. V lost 8 bases and J 9 bases, leaving 11 bases between the germline ends. There are 11 residues in the CDR3. CDR3 residues: CASRFNVEQFF. The CDR3, as DNA: TGTGCCAGCCGTTTCAATGTTGAGCAGTTCTTC.

V gene TRBV15 combines with J gene TRBJ1-1, with D unresolved. V lost 0 bases and J lost 0, with 11 bases in between. This CDR3 spans 16 amino acids. Germline CDR1 and CDR2: LNHNV and YYDKDF (reference sequence). The CDR3 spells CATSRDLGGLNTEAFF. The CDR3 DNA sequence: TGTGCCACCAGCAGAGATCTCGGCGGACTGAACACTGAAGCTTTCTTT.

The rearrangement uses TRBV30 and TRBJ1-5; 7 bases agree with TRBD1. The V gene end was trimmed by 4 bases and the J gene end by 7 bases; junction bases not matched to a gene: 16. Germline assignment: CDR1 GTSNPN and CDR2 SVGIG (reference sequence). CDR3 length equals 16 residues. CDR3 in amino acids: CAWTAGRGGARQPQHF. The CDR3 DNA follows: TGTGCCTGGACGGCCGGTAGAGGGGGCGCCAGGCAGCCCCAGCATTTT.

In nucleotides, the CDR3 is TGCAGCACCAGTGATGCGGGAGGGACCCAGTACTTC. Translating it yields CSTSDAGGTQYF. V usage is TRBV29-1 and J usage is TRBJ2-5, with TRBD2 identical over 8 bases. The CDR3 contains 12 residues. Germline CDR1 is SQVTM and CDR2 is ANQGSEA. The V segment lost 8 bases and the J segment 7 bases; nucleotides outside the gene matches: 9.

The CDR3, as DNA: TGCGCCAGCAGCTTGGGGGGTGATGAGCAGTTCTTC. It yields the protein CASSLGGDEQFF. This chain uses TRBV5-1 with TRBJ2-1; no reliable D call. The germline gives CDR1 SGHRS, CDR2 YFSETQ. This CDR3 region has 12 residues. V was pared by 0 bases and J by 8 bases, with 6 bases between.

This chain links TRBV29-1 with TRBJ2-1, with no clear D. Trimming took off 6 bases at V and 6 bases at J, with 12 bases between the two ends. The CDR3 spans 12 residues. From germline, CDR1 is SQVTM and CDR2 ANQGSEA. CDR3 loop: CSVTDGSNEQFF. The CDR3 bases are TGCAGCGTCACGGACGGAAGCAATGAGCAGTTCTTC.

This sequence joins TRBV2 and TRBJ2-3; 7 bases agree with TRBD2. The V gene's germline CDR1 is SNHLY and CDR2 FYNNEI. There are 14 residues in the CDR3. V dropped 9 bases and J dropped 7; count of bases not matched to a gene: 13. The CDR3 here is CASRLAIPGYTQYF. CDR3 bases: TGTGCCAGTCGACTAGCTATACCGGGGTATACGCAGTATTTT.

The chain combines TRBV28 with TRBJ1-2; no clear D gene. V was trimmed by 3 bases and J by 7 bases, leaving 12 bases between them. The CDR3 extends over 13 amino acids. Looked up from germline, CDR1 is MDHEN and CDR2 is SYDVKM. The CDR3 sequence is CASSLEGWGGYTF. CDR3 DNA: TGTGCCAGCAGTTTGGAGGGTTGGGGTGGCTACACCTTC.

The chain uses TRBV11-2 and TRBJ1-1, with D hard to call. Germline lookup yields CDR1 SGHAT and CDR2 FQNNGV. With 4 bases removed from V and 1 base from J, the gap between germline ends came to 13 bases. The CDR3 totals 15 residues. The CDR3 nucleotides read TGTGCCAGCAGCTCCTCGGACGGGCGGAACACTGAAGCTTTCTTT. Its translation is CASSSSDGRNTEAFF.

The V gene is TRBV9, the J gene TRBJ2-3, with TRBD2 matching 9 bases. The CDR3 has 14 amino acids. The germline CDR1 and CDR2 sequences are SGDLS and YYNGEE. After removal of 3 bases from V and 5 bases from J, the junction contained 4 bases not matched to a gene. The CDR3 loop reads CASSAETSGDTQYF. The CDR3, as DNA: TGTGCCAGCAGCGCAGAGACTAGCGGAGATACGCAGTATTTT. Full variable domain (missing parts from reference TRBV9 and TRBJ2-3): DSGVTQTPKHLITATGQRVTLRCSPRSGDLSVYWYQQSLDQGLQFLIQYYNGEERAKGNILERFSAQQFPDLHSELNLSSLELGDSALYFCASSAETSGDTQYFGPGTRLTVL.

This chain uses TRBV11-2 with TRBJ2-5; 7 nucleotides match TRBD1. The CDR3 covers 15 residues. V lost 3 bases, J lost 4 bases, and 8 bases stayed unmatched. Germline V CDR1 and CDR2: SGHAT, FQNNGV. CDR3 nucleotide sequence: TGTGCCAGCAGCTTGGGTGACAGGGACGGAGAGACCCAGTACTTC. This translates into CASSLGDRDGETQYF. Based on the CDR3 plus reference TRBV11-2 and TRBJ2-5, the full variable domain is EAGVAQSPRYKIIEKRQSVAFWCNPISGHATLYWYQQILGQGPKLLIQFQNNGVVDDSQLPKDRFSAERLKGVDSTLKIQPAKLEDSAVYLCASSLGDRDGETQYFGPGTRLLVL.

The chain joins TRBV11-1 to TRBJ1-4; 7 bases are shared with TRBD1. There are 15 residues in the CDR3. The ends lost 5 bases at V and 7 bases at J; junction bases unmatched: 10. Germline V lookup: CDR1 SGHAT, CDR2 FQDESV (reference sequence). For the CDR3, the DNA is TGTGCCAGCAGCCACGACAGGGCGAGGGGTGAAAAACTGTTTTTT. It is translated as CASSHDRARGEKLFF.

This chain connects TRBV5-1 to TRBJ1-1; D is unclear. Trimming pared 0 bases from V and 6 bases from J, leaving 15 bases between. The CDR3 runs 15 residues. Germline assignment: CDR1 SGHRS and CDR2 YFSETQ. In DNA form, the CDR3 reads TGCGCCAGCAGCTTGGAATTCGGGAATCCGGCTGAAGCTTTCTTT. This sequence encodes CASSLEFGNPAEAFF.

In its sample, this clone was seen once. The CDR3 spells CASRVTSGGLEQFF. DNA for the CDR3: TGTGCCAGCAGGGTGACTAGCGGGGGGCTGGAGCAGTTCTTC. The rearrangement links TRBV28 to TRBJ2-1, with 13 bases that match TRBD2. J lost 10 bases, V lost 6 bases, and 6 bases had no gene match. The CDR3 is made up of 14 amino acids. CDR1 MDHEN and CDR2 SYDVKM come from the germline V gene. Looking up the rest from reference TRBV28 and TRBJ2-1 gives the full variable domain: DVKVTQSSRYLVKRTGEKVFLECVQDMDHENMFWYRQDPGLGLRLIYFSYDVKMKEKGDIPEGYSVSREKKERFSLILESASTNQTSMYLCASRVTSGGLEQFFGPGTRLTVL.

This chain joins TRBV27 and TRBJ2-7, with D perhaps assigned TRBD1 or TRBD2 (6 bases each). CDR1 is MNHEY, CDR2 SMNVEV, per germline (reference sequence). CDR3 length: 14 amino acids. V lost 0 bases and J lost 5, with 11 bases in between. The CDR3 bases are TGTGCCAGCAGTTTATCCCGGGGGCGCCACGAGCAGTACTTC. Protein sequence: CASSLSRGRHEQYF.

The rearrangement links TRBV18 to TRBJ1-5; 11 bases line up with TRBD1. V shed 4 bases, J shed 5 bases, and the junction held 7 bases outside the gene matches. Per germline, CDR1 KGHSH and CDR2 LQKENI. This CDR3 comprises 16 residues. The CDR3 loop reads CASSLGTGGSYQPQHF. The DNA for the CDR3 is TGTGCCAGCTCACTCGGGACAGGGGGAAGTTATCAGCCCCAGCATTTT.

This chain uses TRBV7-2 with TRBJ2-7, with 10 positions matching TRBD1. This CDR3 spans 14 amino acids. Germline V gene data show CDR1 as SGHTA and CDR2 as FQGNSA. With V trimmed by 3 bases and J by 2 bases, 1 base remained unmatched. The CDR3 nucleotides are TGTGCCAGCAGCTTCGGGACAGGGGCCTACGAGCAGTACTTC. This translates into CASSFGTGAYEQYF.

Here the CDR3 reads CASSWGGISEKLFF. For the CDR3, the DNA is TGCGCCAGCAGCTGGGGGGGTATCTCTGAAAAACTGTTTTTT. This chain connects TRBV5-1 to TRBJ1-4, with D maybe TRBD1 (5 bases). The CDR3 runs 14 residues. The germline V and J ends were trimmed by 3 bases and 7 bases, with 13 bases remaining between them. Germline V gene sequence: CDR1 SGHRS, CDR2 YFSETQ.

The chain employs TRBV18 and TRBJ2-5, with no clear D. The germline CDR1 and CDR2 sequences are KGHSH and LQKENI. Trimming left V 5 bases short and J 4 bases short, with 17 bases between. The CDR3 contains 15 residues. The CDR3 is CASSKNPSGLETQYF. In DNA form, the CDR3 reads TGTGCCAGCTCAAAGAACCCCTCTGGCTTAGAGACCCAGTACTTC.

The chain carries TRBV19 and TRBJ2-7, with 10 nucleotides matching TRBD1. Trimming took 6 bases from V and 0 from J; bases not matched to a gene: 2. Germline CDR1 LNHDA, CDR2 SQIVND (reference sequence). The CDR3 is made up of 14 amino acids. CDR3 coding DNA: TGTGCCAGTAGGGACAGGGGGAGCTCCTACGAGCAGTACTTC. It is translated as CASRDRGSSYEQYF.